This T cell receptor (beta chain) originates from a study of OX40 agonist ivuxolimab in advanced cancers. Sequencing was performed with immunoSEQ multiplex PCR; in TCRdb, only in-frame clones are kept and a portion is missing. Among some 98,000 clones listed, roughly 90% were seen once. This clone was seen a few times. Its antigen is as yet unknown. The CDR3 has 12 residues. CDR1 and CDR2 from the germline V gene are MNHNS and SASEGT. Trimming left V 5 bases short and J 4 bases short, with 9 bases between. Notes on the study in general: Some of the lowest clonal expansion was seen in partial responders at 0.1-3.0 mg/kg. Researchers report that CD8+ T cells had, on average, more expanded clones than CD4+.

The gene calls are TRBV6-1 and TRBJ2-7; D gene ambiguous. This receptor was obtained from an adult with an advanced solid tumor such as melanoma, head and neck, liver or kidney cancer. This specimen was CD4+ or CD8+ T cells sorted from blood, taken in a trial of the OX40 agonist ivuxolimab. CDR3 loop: CASSRSRYEQYF. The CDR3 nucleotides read TGTGCCAGCAGTCGCTCTAGGTACGAGCAGTACTTC.